What follows are 28 T cell receptor beta chains derived from one specimen sequenced in a study of CD8 T cells in ankylosing spondylitis. In TCRdb, the 5' RACE reads were re-called with MiXCR into one record per CDR3 protein. The sample yields about 360,000 distinct CDR3 sequences, approximately 22% seen once. Input material: blood, either unsorted or a sorted T cell fraction (not recorded which). The source of these receptors is a male donor with ankylosing spondylitis or in good health (not recorded which).

This clonotype was counted only a few times. The chain joins TRBV29-1 to TRBJ1-1, with a weak D call TRBD1 (5 bases). Trimming stripped 7 bases from V and 2 bases from J, with 14 bases between. The germline CDR1 and CDR2 sequences are SQVTM and ANQGSEA. CDR3 length: 13 residues. Written as DNA, the CDR3 is TGCAGCGCCCCTGGAGACAGAAACACTGAAGCTTTCTTT. Protein: CSAPGDRNTEAFF.

This clonotype was recorded a few times. The chain joins TRBV29-1 to TRBJ1-1; 7 bases map to TRBD1. J gave up 8 bases and V 5 bases, and 2 bases lay outside the gene matches. The CDR3 has 10 residues. Per germline, CDR1 SQVTM and CDR2 ANQGSEA. CDR3 amino acids: CSVMTGEAFF. CDR3 sequence (DNA): TGCAGCGTTATGACAGGGGAAGCTTTCTTT.

There are a few counts of this clonotype. The chain is built from TRBV7-9 and TRBJ2-1; tentatively, D is TRBD1 (6 bases). The V and J ends lost 5 bases and 9 bases respectively, with 14 bases between them. This CDR3 region has 13 residues. Per the germline V gene, CDR1 is SEHNR and CDR2 is FQNEAQ (reference sequence). The CDR3 region is CASSLIEGVEQFF. The CDR3 DNA reads as TGTGCCAGCAGCCTAATCGAGGGGGTTGAGCAGTTCTTC. Complete variable domain (other parts from reference TRBV7-9 and TRBJ2-1): DTGVSQNPRHKITKRGQNVTFRCDPISEHNRLYWYRQTLGQGPEFLTYFQNEAQLEKSRLLSDRFSAERPKGSFSTLEIQRTEQGDSAMYLCASSLIEGVEQFFGPGTRLTVL.

The chain combines TRBV4-1 with TRBJ2-5; 8 bases agree with TRBD2. Germline CDR1 is MGHRA and CDR2 is YSYEKL. The CDR3 is 15 residues long. J was trimmed by 4 bases and V by 8 bases; bases with no gene match: 12. The CDR3 reads CASAEGLGSRETQYF. DNA for the CDR3: TGCGCCAGCGCGGAGGGACTAGGATCCCGAGAGACCCAGTACTTC.

This clonotype has a handful of counts. The chain has TRBV3-1 and TRBJ2-7; TRBD2 is a possible D gene (6 bases). The CDR3 is made up of 17 amino acids. Trimming pared 0 bases from V and 0 bases from J, leaving 15 bases between. Germline CDR1 and CDR2: LGHDT and YNNKEL (reference sequence). The chain's CDR3 is CASSQDAPGGYSYEQYF. The CDR3 region has the DNA TGTGCCAGCAGCCAAGATGCCCCCGGGGGTTACTCCTACGAGCAGTACTTC.

The genes are TRBV2 and TRBJ2-2, with no clear D. CDR1 SNHLY and CDR2 FYNNEI come from the germline V gene. Between the trimmed V and J ends, which lost 7 bases and 7 bases, there was a span of 10 bases. The CDR3 spans 12 residues. DNA for the CDR3: TGTGCCAGCAAAGGTCTGGGCGGGGAGCTGTTTTTT. Encoded protein: CASKGLGGELFF.

This sequence joins TRBV6-1 and TRBJ2-7; D is undetermined. The length of the CDR3 is 13 residues. Looked up from germline, CDR1 is MNHNS and CDR2 is SASEGT. V was shortened by 8 bases and J by 6 bases, with 17 bases between the two germline ends. The CDR3, as DNA: TGTGCCAGCGTAGAAGGAGCGCCAGCCGAGCAGTACTTC. Translated, it gives CASVEGAPAEQYF.

In its sample, this clonotype was seen many times. J is TRBJ1-5 and V is TRBV29-1; 7 bases match TRBD1. The germline CDR1 and CDR2 sequences are SQVTM and ANQGSEA. V lost 4 bases to trimming and J lost 7 bases; unmatched junction nucleotides: 7. This CDR3 spans 13 amino acids. The CDR3 DNA is TGCAGCGTTGCCCAGGGGGGCGCCCAGCCCCAGCATTTT. Protein: CSVAQGGAQPQHF. Full variable domain (missing parts from reference TRBV29-1 and TRBJ1-5): SAVISQKPSRDICQRGTSLTIQCQVDSQVTMMFWYRQQPGQSLTLIATANQGSEATYESGFVIDKFPISRPNLTFSTLTVSNMSPEDSSIYLCSVAQGGAQPQHFGDGTRLSIL.

The chain combines TRBV2 with TRBJ2-2, with TRBD1 identical over 8 bases. The CDR3 is 17 amino acids. The ends lost 5 bases at V and 2 bases at J; junction bases unmatched: 10. The V gene's germline CDR1 is SNHLY and CDR2 FYNNEI. The CDR3 is CASSSTTGAINTGELFF. The CDR3, as DNA: TGTGCCAGCAGTTCCACGACAGGGGCGATAAACACCGGGGAGCTGTTTTTT.

The sample holds a few counts of this clonotype. The chain recombines TRBV9 with TRBJ2-7; 7 bases align to TRBD2. The CDR3 totals 13 residues. V shed 3 bases and J 5 bases; nucleotides not matched to a gene: 5. CDR1 is SGDLS, CDR2 YYNGEE, per germline. The CDR3 nucleotides read TGTGCCAGCAGCGGGAGTCGGGGGGACGAGCAGTACTTC. It is translated as CASSGSRGDEQYF.

This clonotype turned up a few times. The J gene is TRBJ1-1, the V gene TRBV28; the match to TRBD1 covers 9 bases. Trimming at V came to 5 bases and at J to 6 bases, leaving 10 bases not matched to a gene. The CDR3 has 15 residues. Germline CDR1 and CDR2: MDHEN and SYDVKM. The CDR3 region has the DNA TGTGCCAGCAGTGGACAGGGGAGTGGTCTCGCTGAAGCTTTCTTT. It yields the protein CASSGQGSGLAEAFF. Complete variable domain (other parts from reference TRBV28 and TRBJ1-1): DVKVTQSSRYLVKRTGEKVFLECVQDMDHENMFWYRQDPGLGLRLIYFSYDVKMKEKGDIPEGYSVSREKKERFSLILESASTNQTSMYLCASSGQGSGLAEAFFGQGTRLTVV.

This clonotype was observed a handful of times. The rearrangement joins TRBV3-1 to TRBJ2-5, with TRBD2 identical over 8 bases. CDR1 and CDR2 from the germline V gene are LGHDT and YNNKEL (reference sequence). The CDR3 extends over 17 amino acids. The V gene end was trimmed by 0 bases and the J gene end by 5 bases; junction bases not matched to a gene: 11. CDR3 sequence (DNA): TGTGCCAGCAGCCAAGAGGGGAGATCCGGGGGGGCCGAGACCCAGTACTTC. Protein sequence: CASSQEGRSGGAETQYF.

This chain links TRBV15 with TRBJ2-2, with 10 positions matching TRBD1. The trim removed 3 bases at V and 8 bases at J, leaving 3 bases unmatched. The CDR3 has 14 amino acids. CDR1 is LNHNV, CDR2 YYDKDF, per germline (reference sequence). The DNA for the CDR3 is TGTGCCACCAGCAGCCGGGACAGGGGTGGGGAGCTGTTTTTT. Protein: CATSSRDRGGELFF.

In this sample, this clonotype turned up a few times. The chain employs TRBV12-3 or TRBV12-4 and TRBJ2-5, with D possibly being TRBD2 (6 bases). Trimming pared 6 bases from V and 5 bases from J, leaving 13 bases between. The CDR3 has 13 residues. CDR3 nucleotides: TGTGCCAGCAGCACTCAGGGAGGTGAGACCCAGTACTTC. Translation gives CASSTQGGETQYF.

The chain has TRBV12-3 or TRBV12-4 and TRBJ2-4, with D unresolved. Deletions cut 5 bases from V and 6 bases from J, with 17 bases between. The CDR3 spans 15 residues. The CDR3 nucleotides are TGTGCCAGCAGTCCCGGACCCGGATACCGAAACATTCAGTACTTC. Amino acid sequence: CASSPGPGYRNIQYF.

This chain joins TRBV9 and TRBJ1-4, with D perhaps TRBD1 (5 bases). Trimming stripped 0 bases from V and 8 bases from J, with 17 bases between. The CDR3 is 16 residues long. Germline V CDR1 and CDR2: SGDLS, YYNGEE. CDR3 loop: CASSVGSGTSYEKLFF. CDR3 DNA: TGTGCCAGCAGCGTAGGGTCCGGGACGTCGTACGAAAAACTGTTTTTT.

In regard to this clonotype: One junction end does not reproduce the germline sequence, and a read error may be involved. V gene TRBV3-1 combines with J gene TRBJ2-5; 14 positions match TRBD2. CDR1 is LGHDT and CDR2 is YNNKEL in the germline V gene (reference sequence). The CDR3 covers 17 residues. This CDR3 reads CATSPKTSGGAGETQYF. The CDR3 nucleotides read TGTGCCACCAGCCCGAAGACTAGCGGGGGGGCCGGAGAGACCCAGTACTTC.

This sequence joins TRBV3-1 and TRBJ2-2; a possible D gene is TRBD1 (5 bases). CDR3 size: 15 residues. Germline V gene sequence: CDR1 LGHDT, CDR2 YNNKEL (reference sequence). Trimming pared 3 bases from V and 5 bases from J, leaving 13 bases between. CDR3: CASSQPEAGTGELFF. CDR3 coding DNA: TGTGCCAGCAGCCAGCCTGAGGCAGGGACCGGGGAGCTGTTTTTT.

V is TRBV7-9 and J is TRBJ1-6; weak D call: TRBD1 (6 bases). V was pared by 5 bases and J by 7 bases, with 12 bases between. Germline lookup yields CDR1 SEHNR and CDR2 FQNEAQ (reference sequence). The CDR3 contains 14 residues. CDR3 sequence (DNA): TGTGCCAGCAGCGCTCAGGGGTGGAATTCACCCCTCCACTTT. Translation gives CASSAQGWNSPLHF.

This clonotype was found a few times. This sequence joins TRBV6-5 and TRBJ2-7; 7 nucleotides agree with TRBD1. The CDR3 loop spans 14 amino acids. Trimming removed 0 bases from V and 2 bases from J; junction bases left unmatched: 1. Germline lookup yields CDR1 MNHEY and CDR2 SVGAGI. CDR3 region: CASSYSTGPYEQYF. CDR3 coding DNA: TGTGCCAGCAGTTACTCGACAGGGCCCTACGAGCAGTACTTC.

The rearrangement joins TRBV12-3 or TRBV12-4 to TRBJ2-7; TRBD1 might be the D (5 bases). Trimming took off 4 bases at V and 1 base at J, with 11 bases between the two ends. There are 14 residues in the CDR3. The DNA for the CDR3 is TGTGCCAGCAGTTCCCAGGGAAGGTCCTACGAGCAGTACTTC. Its protein product is CASSSQGRSYEQYF.

The V call is TRBV12-3 or TRBV12-4, the J call TRBJ2-3; 9 nucleotides align to TRBD2. The CDR3 has 15 residues. The trim removed 6 bases at V and 4 bases at J, leaving 8 bases unmatched. DNA for the CDR3: TGTGCCAGCAGGACCGTAGCGGGGGTCCCAGATACGCAGTATTTT. Protein sequence: CASRTVAGVPDTQYF.

The chain has TRBV12-3 or TRBV12-4 and TRBJ2-1; D gene ambiguous. V was clipped by 5 bases and J by 4 bases, with 12 bases between them. The CDR3 totals 14 residues. The DNA for the CDR3 is TGTGCCAGCAGTCCACCGGACCGGTACAATGAGCAGTTCTTC. This codes for CASSPPDRYNEQFF.

This clonotype showed up just a few times. The gene calls are TRBV20-1 and TRBJ2-5; the D gene could be TRBD1 or TRBD2 (5 bases each). The germline V and J ends were trimmed by 1 base and 4 bases, with 16 bases remaining between them. Germline loops: CDR1 DFQATT, CDR2 SNEGSKA (reference sequence). The CDR3 has 15 amino acids. The CDR3 DNA reads as TGCAGTGCTAGAGCCCCCAGAGGGGCGGGAGAGACCCAGTACTTC. Translating it yields CSARAPRGAGETQYF.

This clonotype was recorded a few times. The chain is built from TRBV6-1 and TRBJ1-5; possibly TRBD1 for D (6 bases). Germline CDR1 reads MNHNS; CDR2 reads SASEGT. V lost 6 bases and J 2 bases, leaving 11 bases between the germline ends. CDR3 size: 14 residues. CDR3 DNA: TGTGCCAGCAGGCGAGGGGGTGGCAATCAGCCCCAGCATTTT. It yields the protein CASRRGGGNQPQHF.

This clonotype has just a few counts. An end of the junction differs from the germline gene, which may be a read error. The chain carries TRBV3-1 and TRBJ2-4, with D possibly matching TRBD1 (6 bases). CDR3 length equals 12 residues. Germline values: CDR1 LGHDT, CDR2 YNNKEL (reference sequence). CDR3: CASSPFGTPRDF. As DNA, the CDR3 is TGTGCCAGCAGCCCGTTCGGGACACCCAGGGACTTC.

This chain joins TRBV6-1 and TRBJ2-7; D is possibly TRBD1 (5 bases). This CDR3 has 14 amino acids. V was trimmed by 8 bases and J by 3 bases, leaving 17 bases between them. Germline CDR1 is MNHNS and CDR2 is SASEGT. CDR3 residues: CASGPGHLDYEQYF. As DNA, the CDR3 is TGTGCCAGCGGGCCAGGGCACCTTGACTACGAGCAGTACTTC.

This chain links TRBV5-1 with TRBJ2-7; a weak D match, TRBD2 (5 bases). Trimming stripped 0 bases from V and 6 bases from J, with 13 bases between. The germline V gene encodes CDR1 SGHRS and CDR2 YFSETQ. The CDR3 has 14 amino acids. The CDR3 nucleotides are TGCGCCAGCAGCTTGGCCAGCCTCGGACTCGAGCAGTACTTC. The encoded protein is CASSLASLGLEQYF. The full variable domain, in which reference TRBV5-1 and TRBJ2-7 provide the parts outside the CDR3, is KAGVTQTPRYLIKTRGQQVTLSCSPISGHRSVSWYQQTPGQGLQFLFEYFSETQRNKGNFPGRFSGRQFSNSRSEMNVSTLELGDSALYLCASSLASLGLEQYFGPGTRLTVT.